One sample yielded the 2 T cell receptor beta chains listed below, sequenced in a study of blood T cells in healthy people across ages. A second PCR of roughly 7 to 11 cycles used a sample-barcoded 5' primer and a J-beta primer mix. TCRdb called the 5' RACE reads again in MiXCR, with one record for every CDR3 protein. The profile shows approximately 1,000,000 distinct CDR3 sequences, around two fifths of them singletons. The sample comprised blood. These receptors were taken from a man between 18 and 29 years old in good health.

This clonotype was seen many times. The chain joins TRBV7-8 to TRBJ1-2; 7 bases line up with TRBD1. With V trimmed by 2 bases and J by 9 bases, 6 bases remained unmatched. This CDR3 region has 13 residues. Germline V lookup: CDR1 SGHVS, CDR2 FQNEAQ. The CDR3: CASSLYTGERYTF. The CDR3 DNA reads as TGTGCCAGCAGCTTATATACAGGGGAACGCTACACCTTC.

The rearrangement uses TRBV6-6 and TRBJ1-4; D uncertain. V was cut by 6 bases and J by 8 bases, with 7 bases left in between. This CDR3 comprises 11 residues. Germline V gene sequence: CDR1 MNHNY, CDR2 SVGAGI (reference sequence). CDR3 bases: TGTGCCAGCAGAACAAAGGAAAAACTGTTTTTT. It yields the protein CASRTKEKLFF.